This section outlines one T cell receptor (beta chain) sequence together with its context. What it binds is unknown. The data are from a study of CD8+ T cells in alopecia areata. Study at large: A regimen of oral tofacitinib, 5 to 10 mg twice daily, was given to treated patients. Overall study findings and caveats: Lesional scalp exceeded normal scalp in clonality, especially in alopecia totalis/universalis. Mice gave a clearer picture of TCR sharing than patients did, possibly for HLA-related reasons.

RNA was isolated and reverse transcribed to cDNA, the sequencing template. Assay used: immunoSEQ multiplex PCR; TCRdb lists only in-frame clones, some missing. The sample includes roughly 150,000 clones, about 53% of them seen just once. Sorting from PBMCs produced CD4+ and CD8+ T cells. The sequence was obtained from a human donor with alopecia areata. The specimen was CD8+ T cells sorted from blood, collected at week 0.

CDR3 residues: CSVVSERLNTEAFF. CDR3 DNA sequence: TGCAGCGTTGTGAGTGAGCGCCTGAACACTGAAGCTTTCTTT. V gene TRBV29-1 combines with J gene TRBJ1-1; D call uncertain. There are 14 residues in the CDR3. Looked up from germline, CDR1 is SQVTM and CDR2 is ANQGSEA. The V end was cut by 4 bases, the J end by 0 bases, with 12 bases between.